The 30 T cell receptor beta chains given below trace back to one sample, sequenced in a study of blood T cell repertoires in COVID-19. Repertoires were generated with immunoSEQ multiplex PCR, while TCRdb's copy carries only in-frame clones and drops some. The sample includes 100,000 to 150,000 clones, roughly 84% of them seen just once. Sequencing was performed on peripheral blood. The receptor set was obtained from a woman between 25 and 40 years old who had recovered from COVID-19.

This clone was seen a handful of times. The CDR3, as DNA: TGTGCCAGCAGACGTGAAGGACAGGGGAACTCACCCCTCCACTTT. It translates to CASRREGQGNSPLHF. The rearrangement uses TRBV2 and TRBJ1-6, with TRBD1 identical over 9 bases. V shed 6 bases and J 10 bases; nucleotides not matched to a gene: 10. The CDR3 is 15 residues long. Germline V lookup: CDR1 SNHLY, CDR2 FYNNEI.

The CDR3 sequence: CASSQVRGDVETQYF. CDR3 in DNA: TGCGCCAGCAGCCAAGTACGGGGGGATGTGGAGACCCAGTACTTC. This chain joins TRBV4-1 and TRBJ2-5; 7 bases are shared with TRBD2. This CDR3 contains 15 residues. CDR1 and CDR2 from the germline V gene are MGHRA and YSYEKL. After removal of 1 base from V and 5 bases from J, the junction contained 7 bases not matched to a gene.

The CDR3 nucleotides are TGTGCCAGCAGTTACGGGGCAGGCCTTGAAGCTTTCTTT. Translated: CASSYGAGLEAFF. The chain recombines TRBV6-5 with TRBJ1-1, with D possibly TRBD1 on 5 matching bases. V was pared by 2 bases and J by 7 bases, with 11 bases between. The CDR3 contains 13 residues. Per the germline V gene, CDR1 is MNHEY and CDR2 is SVGAGI.

This clone was seen only a few times. J is TRBJ2-7 and V is TRBV7-2; 10 bases are shared with TRBD2. V shed 5 bases, J shed 6 bases, and the junction held 10 bases outside the gene matches. Germline V CDR1 and CDR2: SGHTA, FQGNSA. This CDR3 spans 15 amino acids. The CDR3, as DNA: TGTGCCAGCAGCCCAAGAGGACTAGCGGCGCGCGAGCAGTACTTC. It translates to CASSPRGLAAREQYF.

The chain carries TRBV7-9 and TRBJ2-3; 8 nucleotides agree with TRBD1. Germline assignment: CDR1 SEHNR and CDR2 FQNEAQ (reference sequence). The V gene end was trimmed by 5 bases and the J gene end by 7 bases; junction bases not matched to a gene: 11. There are 15 residues in the CDR3. In nucleotides, the CDR3 is TGTGCCAGCAGCCCCGACAGGGACAGGACGCATACGCAGTATTTT. Protein: CASSPDRDRTHTQYF. The full variable domain, its missing parts supplied by reference TRBV7-9 and TRBJ2-3, is DTGVSQNPRHKITKRGQNVTFRCDPISEHNRLYWYRQTLGQGPEFLTYFQNEAQLEKSRLLSDRFSAERPKGSFSTLEIQRTEQGDSAMYLCASSPDRDRTHTQYFGPGTRLTVL.

The chain has TRBV9 and TRBJ1-1; 9 nucleotides align to TRBD1. CDR1 and CDR2 from the germline V gene are SGDLS and YYNGEE. Trimming took 2 bases from V and 1 from J; bases not matched to a gene: 3. This CDR3 is 15 amino acids long. CDR3 region: CASSVGQGGNTEAFF. The CDR3 nucleotides read TGTGCCAGCAGCGTGGGACAGGGAGGGAACACTGAAGCTTTCTTT.

The chain carries TRBV5-1 and TRBJ2-2; D call uncertain. With 4 bases removed from V and 1 base from J, the gap between germline ends came to 2 bases. This CDR3 is built from 12 residues. From germline, CDR1 is SGHRS and CDR2 YFSETQ. The CDR3 coding sequence is TGCGCCAGCAGCCAGAACACCGGGGAGCTGTTTTTT. Its translation is CASSQNTGELFF.

This clone appeared a few times. The chain employs TRBV29-1 and TRBJ2-5, with TRBD1 identical over 10 bases. CDR1 and CDR2 from the germline V gene are SQVTM and ANQGSEA. V trimming: 4 bases; J trimming: 3 bases; junction bases outside the gene matches: 8. The CDR3 extends over 15 amino acids. CDR3 nucleotides: TGCAGCGTTGGAATCGGGACAGGGGTGAAAGAGACCCAGTACTTC. Its protein is CSVGIGTGVKETQYF.

This sequence joins TRBV7-2 and TRBJ1-1; D is ambiguous. The V gene's germline CDR1 is SGHTA and CDR2 FQGNSA. V lost 3 bases and J 0 bases, leaving 11 bases between the germline ends. The CDR3 loop spans 15 amino acids. Here the CDR3 DNA reads TGTGCCAGCAGCTTGTCACCTAGTCTGAACACTGAAGCTTTCTTT. It codes for CASSLSPSLNTEAFF.

This clone was seen only once. For the CDR3, the DNA is TGTGCCAGCAGTTTCACAGGGGGCACTGAAGCTTTCTTT. It codes for CASSFTGGTEAFF. The rearrangement joins TRBV6-2 or TRBV6-3 to TRBJ1-1; 8 nucleotides align to TRBD1. V lost 4 bases to trimming and J lost 4 bases; unmatched junction nucleotides: 2. The CDR3 is 13 residues long. Germline V gene lookup returns CDR1 MNHEY and CDR2 SVGEGT.

V and J are TRBV5-6 and TRBJ2-3, with TRBD1 identical over 9 bases. Losses at the gene ends were 3 bases for V and 7 bases for J; bases not matched to a gene: 9. Germline-derived CDR1 and CDR2 are SGHDT and YYEEEE. The CDR3 has 15 amino acids. The CDR3 DNA reads TGTGCCAGCAGCTGGACCGGACAGGGGAGGAATACGCAGTATTTT. Residues: CASSWTGQGRNTQYF.

This chain uses TRBV28 with TRBJ2-5; TRBD1 aligns across 7 bases. The CDR3 totals 13 residues. Germline V gene data show CDR1 as MDHEN and CDR2 as SYDVKM. The junction had 4 bases not matched to a gene; V was cut back by 4 bases and J by 5 bases. The CDR3 DNA follows: TGTGCCAGCAGTTCAGGGGGTCGGGAGACCCAGTACTTC. Protein sequence: CASSSGGRETQYF.

The rearrangement joins TRBV10-2 to TRBJ2-4; perhaps TRBD1 as D (6 bases). V gave up 5 bases and J gave up 4 bases, with 15 bases separating them. Germline V gives CDR1 WSHSY, CDR2 SAAADI. The CDR3 is made up of 15 amino acids. The CDR3 nucleotides read TGCGCCAGCAGTAACCGGGACAAGAAGAAAAACATTCAGTACTTC. It is translated as CASSNRDKKKNIQYF.

The chain recombines TRBV6-5 with TRBJ2-4; D gene uncertain. CDR1 and CDR2 (germline): MNHEY, SVGAGI. CDR3 length: 11 residues. The ends were cut back, 7 bases at V and 6 bases at J, with 7 bases in the middle. In DNA, the CDR3 is TGTGCCAGCACCGGCGGAAACATTCAGTACTTC. Translating gives CASTGGNIQYF.

The chain couples TRBV21-1 to TRBJ1-4; TRBD1 is taken as the D call from the table, unchecked against the DNA. TRBV21-1 is reported as a pseudogene. The CDR3 length is 16 residues. The CDR3 reads CASSKVSQGLCEKLFF. The CDR3 DNA reads as TGTGCCAGCAGCAAAGTTAGCCAGGGTCTATGTGAAAAACTGTTTTTT.

The chain combines TRBV7-8 with TRBJ2-3; D is possibly TRBD2 (5 bases). Germline V gene sequence: CDR1 SGHVS, CDR2 FQNEAQ. Trimming shortened V by 6 bases and J by 4 bases, and 11 bases separated the two germline ends. The CDR3 covers 13 residues. CDR3 coding DNA: TGTGCCAGCAGTTATCAGGAGGCAGATACGCAGTATTTT. This encodes CASSYQEADTQYF.

The gene calls are TRBV25-1 and TRBJ1-1; TRBD1 agrees at 10 bases. The CDR3 is 15 residues long. Germline values: CDR1 MGHDK, CDR2 SYGVNS. The V and J ends lost 3 bases and 7 bases, in that order; junction bases with no gene match: 8. CDR3 sequence: CASSDPSDRGREAFF. The CDR3, as DNA: TGTGCCAGCAGTGATCCCTCAGACAGGGGGCGTGAAGCTTTCTTT.

This rearrangement joins TRBV7-9 to TRBJ2-5; 9 positions agree with TRBD1. This CDR3 spans 16 amino acids. Per germline, CDR1 SEHNR and CDR2 FQNEAQ (reference sequence). V trimming: 7 bases; J trimming: 4 bases; junction bases outside the gene matches: 13. The CDR3 DNA sequence: TGTGCCAGCAACCCTCCCTTTAGACAGGGGGGAGAGACCCAGTACTTC. Translated, it gives CASNPPFRQGGETQYF. Full variable domain (outside the CDR3, taken from reference TRBV7-9 and TRBJ2-5): DTGVSQNPRHKITKRGQNVTFRCDPISEHNRLYWYRQTLGQGPEFLTYFQNEAQLEKSRLLSDRFSAERPKGSFSTLEIQRTEQGDSAMYLCASNPPFRQGGETQYFGPGTRLLVL.

The V gene is TRBV27, the J gene TRBJ2-5; D is ambiguous. Germline V gene lookup returns CDR1 MNHEY and CDR2 SMNVEV (reference sequence). The ends were cut back, 2 bases at V and 3 bases at J, with 16 bases in the middle. CDR3 length: 16 amino acids. The DNA for the CDR3 is TGTGCCAGCAGTTTAAGGTACGGCGGCCAGAAAGAGACCCAGTACTTC. Translating gives CASSLRYGGQKETQYF.

V gene TRBV10-3 combines with J gene TRBJ2-4, with a weak D call TRBD2 (5 bases). The CDR3 runs to 14 residues. Deletions cut 2 bases from V and 2 bases from J, with 7 bases between. CDR1 is ENHRY, CDR2 SYGVKD, per germline. CDR3 in amino acids: CAISERETKNIQYF. The CDR3 DNA follows: TGTGCCATCAGTGAGAGGGAGACCAAAAACATTCAGTACTTC.

Only a few counts were recorded for this clone. The chain joins TRBV15 to TRBJ2-3; 9 bases are shared with TRBD1. Germline V gene sequence: CDR1 LNHNV, CDR2 YYDKDF (reference sequence). There are 13 residues in the CDR3. V lost 8 bases and J lost 5; bases outside the gene matches: 5. CDR3 DNA sequence: TGTGCCACCCGCGGACAGGGGATAGATACGCAGTATTTT. Protein sequence: CATRGQGIDTQYF.

V gene TRBV9 combines with J gene TRBJ2-1, with 9 bases fitting TRBD1. The CDR3 contains 16 residues. Germline V gives CDR1 SGDLS, CDR2 YYNGEE. V was clipped by 4 bases and J by 4 bases; unmatched bases: 9. Here the CDR3 DNA reads TGTGCCAGCAGCCCACAACCGGGACAGGGTTACAATGAGCAGTTCTTC. Its translation: CASSPQPGQGYNEQFF.

The chain is built from TRBV24-1 and TRBJ1-1, with 8 bases aligning to TRBD1. This CDR3 contains 16 residues. V lost 12 bases to trimming and J lost 4 bases; unmatched junction nucleotides: 18. Germline V lookup: CDR1 KGHDR, CDR2 SFDVKD. CDR3 sequence reads: CAARTGPGPLGTEAFF. As DNA, the CDR3 is TGTGCCGCACGGACAGGGCCAGGGCCGCTGGGCACTGAAGCTTTCTTT.

This clone showed up just a few times. The junction does not match germline at one end; this may be a read error. This chain links TRBV20-1 with TRBJ2-3; D call uncertain. This CDR3 region has 10 residues. Germline assignment: CDR1 DFQATT and CDR2 SNEGSKA (reference sequence). Here the CDR3 DNA reads TGCAGTGCTAGCATAGATACGCAGTATTTT. It is translated as CSASIDTQYF.

This clone was seen a few times. The genes are TRBV10-2 and TRBJ2-5, with TRBD2 as a possible D gene (7 bases). V was pared by 6 bases and J by 3 bases, with 11 bases between. This CDR3 is built from 13 residues. Germline V CDR1 and CDR2: WSHSY, SAAADI. CDR3 sequence: CASSQGREETQYF. In DNA form, the CDR3 reads TGCGCCAGCAGCCAGGGGAGGGAAGAGACCCAGTACTTC.

This clone was observed once. The rearrangement joins TRBV3-1 (or the pseudogene TRBV3-2) to TRBJ1-1; TRBD1 aligns across 7 bases. Germline V gene data show CDR1 as LGHDT and CDR2 as YNNKEL (reference sequence). Trimming cost V 4 bases and J 1 base; bases outside gene matches: 9. The CDR3 covers 16 residues. CDR3 protein: CASSRTGEEGNTEAFF. As DNA, the CDR3 is TGTGCCAGCAGCCGAACAGGGGAGGAGGGGAACACTGAAGCTTTCTTT.

The V call is TRBV21-1, the J call TRBJ2-7; no DNA check was done on the table's D call, TRBD1. TRBV21-1 is a pseudogene segment. The CDR3 covers 17 residues. The CDR3 loop is CASSKARDRAISYEQYF. The CDR3 nucleotides read TGTGCCAGCAGCAAAGCTCGAGACAGGGCCATCTCCTACGAGCAGTACTTC.

As to this clone: The sample carries other DNA sequences with the same CDR3. The CDR3: CASSQGLAGGNEQFF. Written as DNA, the CDR3 is TGTGCCAGCAGCCAAGGGCTAGCGGGGGGCAATGAGCAGTTCTTC. V and J are TRBV3-1 (or the pseudogene TRBV3-2) and TRBJ2-1, with TRBD2 matching over 11 bases. The CDR3 is made up of 15 amino acids. V shed 1 base, J shed 6 bases, and the junction held 2 bases outside the gene matches. The V gene's germline CDR1 is LGHDT and CDR2 YNNKEL (reference sequence).

The chain carries TRBV7-2 and TRBJ1-4; D gene unclear. Trimming shortened V by 0 bases and J by 7 bases, and 3 bases separated the two germline ends. This CDR3 has 12 residues. Germline V CDR1 and CDR2: SGHTA, FQGNSA. CDR3 nucleotides: TGTGCCAGCAGCTTAGCGCGTGAAAAACTGTTTTTT. Residues: CASSLAREKLFF.

The chain joins TRBV7-9 to TRBJ2-5; maybe TRBD1 (5 bases). The CDR3 covers 17 residues. V was cut by 2 bases and J by 1 base, with 17 bases left in between. Germline CDR1 reads SEHNR; CDR2 reads FQNEAQ (reference sequence). This chain's CDR3 is CASSLFSTVHPQETQYF. The CDR3 DNA reads TGTGCCAGCAGCTTATTTTCGACAGTCCACCCCCAAGAGACCCAGTACTTC. Looking up the rest from reference TRBV7-9 and TRBJ2-5 gives the full variable domain: DTGVSQNPRHKITKRGQNVTFRCDPISEHNRLYWYRQTLGQGPEFLTYFQNEAQLEKSRLLSDRFSAERPKGSFSTLEIQRTEQGDSAMYLCASSLFSTVHPQETQYFGPGTRLLVL.